The clone carrying this TCR beta chain appeared once. The CDR3 extends over 15 amino acids. V was shortened by 2 bases and J by 5 bases, with 15 bases between the two germline ends. Germline V gives CDR1 MNHEY, CDR2 SVGAGI. The sample comes from a study of cytomegalovirus exposure and HLA in healthy donors. PCR involved 60 Vbeta and 13 Jbeta primers. TCRdb's table, derived via immunoSEQ multiplex PCR, lists solely in-frame clones and lacks some. The data contain more than 150,000 clones, around four fifths of them singletons. The V gene is TRBV6-5, the J gene TRBJ1-1, with D possibly TRBD1 on 6 matching bases. The TCR originated in a woman aged 25 to 39 in good health and CMV-seronegative. What was sequenced was PBMCs. Here the CDR3 DNA reads TGTGCCAGCAGTTACCACAGAGGGGGTTCGACTGAAGCTTTCTTT. It is translated as CASSYHRGGSTEAFF.